This T cell receptor (beta chain) was captured by sequencing in a study of shared clonotypes between healthy human individuals. Deep level was the assay's run setting. Each unsorted PBMC replicate got 300 ng genomic DNA, tens of thousands of genomes. TCRdb keeps only in-frame clones here, not all; method: immunoSEQ multiplex PCR. The repertoire holds around 430,000 clones, 75% to 85% seen once, with about 13% in the top ten. The V gene lost 1 base and the J gene lost 4 bases, with 11 bases spanning the gap. The CDR3 totals 15 residues. Germline lookup yields CDR1 SGHTA and CDR2 FQGNSA. Healthy HIV-negative adults without recent acute infections or vaccinations served as donors. Unsorted samples, those not sorted, used approximately 100 million PBMCs for genomic DNA.

The gene calls are TRBV7-2 and TRBJ1-5, with a tentative D call TRBD1 (5 bases). Sample: PBMCs. The clonotype comes from a middle-aged woman in good health. Some clones in this sample may be carry-over from other donors' samples. Here the CDR3 reads CASSLEGATNQPQHF. The CDR3 DNA is TGTGCCAGCAGCTTAGAAGGGGCAACTAATCAGCCCCAGCATTTT.